This T cell receptor beta chain is from a study of CD8+CD57+ T cells in acquired aplastic anemia. Study-wide results and limits: Simpson's diversity of CD8+ cells was not significantly different in patients compared with controls.

The trim removed 2 bases at V and 1 base at J, leaving 5 bases unmatched. The CDR3 spans 15 residues. The germline V gene encodes CDR1 SGDLS and CDR2 YYNGEE. For CDR3 and TCR beta VDJ profiling, genomic DNA was the template used. TCRdb reanalysed the reads using MiXCR and keeps one entry per CDR3 protein. Here the sample spans about 190,000 distinct CDR3 sequences, about three fifths being singletons. As concerns this clonotype: Its antigen is unknown.

This clonotype originated in a human donor with severe aplastic anemia or a healthy control (not recorded which). The chain couples TRBV9 to TRBJ1-1; 7 bases line up with TRBD1. The specimen was sorted CD4+, CD8+, or CD8+CD57+ T cells (not recorded which) from PBMCs. In DNA form, the CDR3 reads TGTGCCAGCAGCGTTCTAACAGGGGAGAACACTGAAGCTTTCTTT. Residues: CASSVLTGENTEAFF.